Sequencing of this T cell receptor (beta chain) was carried out in a study of T-cell reconstitution after alpha-beta-depleted transplantation in children. Molecular barcoding with unique molecular identifiers was used for the TCRbeta library. TCRdb called the PCR reads again in MiXCR, with one record for every CDR3 protein. The sample has almost 500,000 distinct CDR3 sequences, around 12% seen once. This clonotype has just a few counts. The CDR3 has 15 amino acids. Losses at the gene ends were 5 bases for V and 9 bases for J; bases not matched to a gene: 7. The V gene's germline CDR1 is SGHVS and CDR2 FQNEAQ.

The sequencing here drew on PBMCs from the stem cell graft donor, taken from the stem cell graft. This receptor was identified in a human donor who donated a stem cell graft to a child with combined immunodeficiency. V gene TRBV7-8 combines with J gene TRBJ2-1; 13 bases are shared with TRBD2. CDR3 nucleotides: TGTGCCAGCAGCCTATGGACTAGCGGGAGAGGTGAGCAGTTCTTC. This translates into CASSLWTSGRGEQFF. The whole variable domain, filled in from reference TRBV7-8 and TRBJ2-1, reads GAGVSQSPRYKVAKRGQDVALRCDPISGHVSLFWYQQALGQGPEFLTYFQNEAQLDKSGLPSDRFFAERPEGSVSTLKIQRTQQEDSAVYLCASSLWTSGRGEQFFGPGTRLTVL.